These T cell receptor beta chains were read from a single sample in a study of blood T cell repertoires in COVID-19. Some clones are missing from TCRdb's copy, which holds only in-frame ones; the method was immunoSEQ multiplex PCR. Here the sample spans roughly 670,000 clones, 80% to 90% being singletons. Sequencing was done on a sample of peripheral blood. These receptors were obtained from a woman under 30 with acute or convalescent COVID-19. Both conserved end residues are part of each CDR3. A D gene is named only where the DNA matches it firmly. Clone size appears in some rows only: once, few, many, or a class for an expanded clone.

D,size,V,J,CDR3,DNA
TRBD1,.,TRBV6-5,TRBJ1-5,CASRSTGSNQPQHF,TGTGCCAGCAGGTCGACAGGGAGCAATCAGCCCCAGCATTTT
TRBD1,.,TRBV19,TRBJ2-2,CASSTRDRGLPTTTGELFF,TGTGCCAGTAGTACCCGGGACAGGGGGTTACCAACGACCACCGGGGAGCTGTTTTTT
TRBD2,.,TRBV6-6,TRBJ2-3,CATLLAGTDTQYF,TGTGCCACCCTATTAGCGGGGACAGATACGCAGTATTTT
TRBD2,.,TRBV3-1/TRBV3-2,TRBJ2-5,CASSQGTSGGPTAQETQYF,TGTGCCAGCAGCCAAGGGACTAGCGGGGGGCCGACCGCCCAAGAGACCCAGTACTTC
.,.,TRBV3-1/TRBV3-2,TRBJ1-2,CASSQDSAKGLNYGYTF,TGTGCCAGCAGCCAAGATTCCGCGAAAGGACTGAACTATGGCTACACCTTC
.,few,TRBV11-2,TRBJ1-5,CASSLAYNQPQHF,TGTGCCAGCAGCTTGGCATACAATCAGCCCCAGCATTTT
TRBD1,.,TRBV10-3,TRBJ1-2,CAISALIPGQGAYGYTF,TGTGCCATCAGTGCCCTTATCCCGGGACAGGGGGCCTATGGCTACACCTTC
TRBD1,few,TRBV18,TRBJ1-1,CASSPVGTGIYGNTEAFF,TGTGCCAGCTCACCAGTAGGGACAGGGATATATGGGAACACTGAAGCTTTCTTT
.,few,TRBV28,TRBJ2-6,CASSGGSPSGANVLTF,TGTGCCAGCAGTGGGGGCAGTCCCTCTGGGGCCAACGTCCTGACTTTC
TRBD1,.,TRBV28,TRBJ2-7,CASLPRDRQATGQYF,TGTGCCAGTCTGCCTAGGGACAGACAAGCCACAGGGCAGTACTTC